This is a list of T cell receptor beta chains from one sample in a study of T cells after yellow fever vaccination. TCRdb itself ran the 5' RACE reads through MiXCR, one entry per CDR3 protein. The sample has 300,000 to 350,000 distinct CDR3 sequences; over 8.5% are singletons. This specimen consisted of CD4+ T cells sorted from PBMCs, obtained 45 days after the yellow fever booster vaccination. The receptors come from a man between 18 and 35 years old who received the YFV17D yellow fever vaccine. The CDR3 runs from the conserved cysteine through the conserved F or W. D genes are given only for firm matches. Size tells how often a clone was seen (once, few, many) or the class of an expanded clone, and some rows leave it out.

j_call: TRBJ2-3
v_call: TRBV4-1
clone_size: few
d_call: NA
cdr3_aa: CASSRAGNSDTQYF
cdr3_nt: TGCGCCAGCAGCCGGGCCGGGAATTCAGATACGCAGTATTTT

j_call: TRBJ2-5
v_call: TRBV3-1
clone_size: few
d_call: NA
cdr3_aa: CASSQMNQGSGQETQYF
cdr3_nt: TGTGCCAGCAGCCAAATGAATCAGGGGTCAGGTCAGGAGACCCAGTACTTC

j_call: TRBJ2-5
v_call: TRBV18
clone_size: NA
d_call: NA
cdr3_aa: CASSPRALGLQETQYF
cdr3_nt: TGTGCCAGCTCACCAAGGGCGCTGGGCCTCCAAGAGACCCAGTACTTC

j_call: TRBJ1-4
v_call: TRBV19
clone_size: NA
d_call: NA
cdr3_aa: CASKSQEKEKLFF
cdr3_nt: TGTGCCAGTAAATCCCAGGAGAAGGAAAAACTGTTTTTT

j_call: TRBJ2-2
v_call: TRBV5-5
clone_size: NA
d_call: NA
cdr3_aa: CASSSRAGELFF
cdr3_nt: TGTGCCAGCAGCTCCCGGGCCGGGGAGCTGTTTTTT

j_call: TRBJ1-2
v_call: TRBV20-1
clone_size: few
d_call: NA
cdr3_aa: CSAGTAYGYTF
cdr3_nt: TGCAGTGCTGGGACGGCCTATGGCTACACCTTC

j_call: TRBJ2-5
v_call: TRBV7-9
clone_size: NA
d_call: NA
cdr3_aa: CASSLWQREETQYF
cdr3_nt: TGTGCCAGCAGCTTATGGCAGAGAGAAGAGACCCAGTACTTC

j_call: TRBJ2-3
v_call: TRBV11-3
clone_size: NA
d_call: TRBD2
cdr3_aa: CASSQGTSGESDTQYF
cdr3_nt: TGTGCCAGCAGCCAAGGGACTAGCGGGGAGTCAGATACGCAGTATTTT

j_call: TRBJ2-5
v_call: TRBV7-2
clone_size: NA
d_call: NA
cdr3_aa: CASTVGGILQTQYF
cdr3_nt: TGTGCCAGTACCGTTGGGGGCATCCTGCAGACCCAGTACTTC

j_call: TRBJ1-6
v_call: TRBV12-3/TRBV12-4
clone_size: few
d_call: NA
cdr3_aa: CASSLGVLASPLHF
cdr3_nt: TGTGCCAGCAGTTTAGGTGTGCTCGCCTCACCCCTCCACTTT

j_call: TRBJ2-2
v_call: TRBV7-2
clone_size: many
d_call: TRBD2
cdr3_aa: CASSFSGDTGELFF
cdr3_nt: TGTGCCAGCAGCTTTAGCGGGGACACCGGGGAGCTGTTTTTT

j_call: TRBJ2-5
v_call: TRBV6-2/TRBV6-3
clone_size: few
d_call: NA
cdr3_aa: CASSRGLDQALQETQYF
cdr3_nt: TGTGCCAGCAGCAGGGGTCTGGACCAAGCGCTTCAAGAGACCCAGTACTTC

j_call: TRBJ1-2
v_call: TRBV20-1
clone_size: NA
d_call: NA
cdr3_aa: CSAREGVGYGYTF
cdr3_nt: TGCAGTGCTAGGGAAGGGGTAGGCTATGGCTACACCTTC

j_call: TRBJ2-3
v_call: TRBV7-2
clone_size: few
d_call: NA
cdr3_aa: CASSSPGLRTDTQYF
cdr3_nt: TGTGCCAGCAGCTCCCCAGGACTCCGCACAGATACGCAGTATTTT

j_call: TRBJ2-7
v_call: TRBV20-1
clone_size: NA
d_call: NA
cdr3_aa: CSARWGYEQYF
cdr3_nt: TGCAGTGCTAGATGGGGCTACGAGCAGTACTTC

j_call: TRBJ2-1
v_call: TRBV5-4
clone_size: few
d_call: TRBD2
cdr3_aa: CASSSTSGGAINEQFF
cdr3_nt: TGTGCCAGCAGCTCTACTAGCGGGGGGGCCATAAATGAGCAGTTCTTC

j_call: TRBJ2-1
v_call: TRBV2
clone_size: many
d_call: TRBD2
cdr3_aa: CASRDRTRSSEQFF
cdr3_nt: TGTGCCAGCAGGGACCGGACTAGGTCTAGTGAGCAGTTCTTC

j_call: TRBJ2-5
v_call: TRBV11-2
clone_size: NA
d_call: NA
cdr3_aa: CASSPGRQAPETQYF
cdr3_nt: TGTGCCAGCAGCCCAGGGCGCCAAGCCCCAGAGACCCAGTACTTC

j_call: TRBJ2-7
v_call: TRBV20-1
clone_size: few
d_call: NA
cdr3_aa: CSARRGASYYEQYF
cdr3_nt: TGCAGTGCTAGGAGGGGGGCCTCCTACTACGAGCAGTACTTC

j_call: TRBJ2-1
v_call: TRBV5-1
clone_size: few
d_call: TRBD2
cdr3_aa: CASSSGGAGGNEQFF
cdr3_nt: TGCGCCAGCAGCAGCGGGGGGGCCGGAGGGAATGAGCAGTTCTTC

j_call: TRBJ2-5
v_call: TRBV6-5
clone_size: many
d_call: NA
cdr3_aa: CASSYSRQSTTQYF
cdr3_nt: TGTGCCAGCAGTTACTCTAGGCAGTCTACGACCCAGTACTTC

j_call: TRBJ2-7
v_call: TRBV7-2
clone_size: few
d_call: NA
cdr3_aa: CASSLDSYYEQYF
cdr3_nt: TGTGCCAGCAGCTTGGACAGCTATTACGAGCAGTACTTC

j_call: TRBJ2-1
v_call: TRBV29-1
clone_size: NA
d_call: NA
cdr3_aa: CSVETYGQLKFF
cdr3_nt: TGCAGCGTTGAAACGTACGGACAGTTAAAGTTCTTC

j_call: TRBJ1-1
v_call: TRBV6-5
clone_size: few
d_call: NA
cdr3_aa: CASNQLGTNRAFF
cdr3_nt: TGTGCCAGCAATCAGCTAGGGACAAACCGGGCTTTCTTT

j_call: TRBJ1-2
v_call: TRBV4-2
clone_size: NA
d_call: NA
cdr3_aa: CASSQGVQTNYGYTF
cdr3_nt: TGTGCCAGCAGCCAGGGCGTGCAGACCAACTATGGCTACACCTTC

j_call: TRBJ2-2
v_call: TRBV6-2/TRBV6-3
clone_size: NA
d_call: TRBD1
cdr3_aa: CASRTGGAPGELFF
cdr3_nt: TGTGCCAGCAGAACAGGGGGCGCACCTGGGGAGCTGTTTTTT

j_call: TRBJ1-5
v_call: TRBV5-6
clone_size: few
d_call: NA
cdr3_aa: CASSWRGRAGPQHF
cdr3_nt: TGTGCCAGCAGCTGGAGGGGACGGGCGGGCCCCCAGCATTTT

j_call: TRBJ1-1
v_call: TRBV5-1
clone_size: many
d_call: NA
cdr3_aa: CASSLRGGGYSDTEAFF
cdr3_nt: TGCGCCAGCAGCTTGAGGGGAGGTGGGTACAGCGACACTGAAGCTTTCTTT

j_call: TRBJ1-4
v_call: TRBV12-3/TRBV12-4
clone_size: few
d_call: TRBD1
cdr3_aa: CASRRQGVEKLFF
cdr3_nt: TGTGCCAGCAGGAGACAGGGGGTTGAAAAACTGTTTTTT

j_call: TRBJ2-7
v_call: TRBV6-5
clone_size: many
d_call: NA
cdr3_aa: CASSLNGGSYEQYF
cdr3_nt: TGTGCCAGCAGCCTGAACGGCGGATCCTACGAGCAGTACTTC

j_call: TRBJ2-5
v_call: TRBV10-3
clone_size: few
d_call: NA
cdr3_aa: CAISGDPLGETQYF
cdr3_nt: TGTGCCATCAGTGGAGACCCCCTGGGAGAGACCCAGTACTTC

j_call: TRBJ2-3
v_call: TRBV12-3/TRBV12-4
clone_size: many
d_call: NA
cdr3_aa: CASRRDIGADTQYF
cdr3_nt: TGTGCCAGCAGGCGAGACATCGGGGCAGATACGCAGTATTTT

j_call: TRBJ2-3
v_call: TRBV5-1
clone_size: NA
d_call: NA
cdr3_aa: CASSFLPRPGTDTQYF
cdr3_nt: TGCGCCAGCAGCTTCCTTCCTAGGCCCGGCACAGATACGCAGTATTTT

j_call: TRBJ2-5
v_call: TRBV5-1
clone_size: NA
d_call: TRBD2
cdr3_aa: CATAEGAGGQETQYF
cdr3_nt: TGCGCCACCGCCGAGGGCGCGGGGGGTCAAGAGACCCAGTACTTC

j_call: TRBJ1-2
v_call: TRBV6-5
clone_size: few
d_call: NA
cdr3_aa: CASSPQVNYGYTF
cdr3_nt: TGTGCCAGCAGTCCACAGGTTAACTATGGCTACACCTTC

j_call: TRBJ2-7
v_call: TRBV4-3
clone_size: NA
d_call: TRBD2
cdr3_aa: CASSQVWRGDEQYF
cdr3_nt: TGCGCCAGCAGTCAAGTCTGGCGGGGGGACGAGCAGTACTTC

j_call: TRBJ2-1
v_call: TRBV5-1
clone_size: NA
d_call: NA
cdr3_aa: CASSTPRGGDNEQFF
cdr3_nt: TGCGCCAGCAGCACCCCCAGGGGTGGGGACAATGAGCAGTTCTTC

j_call: TRBJ1-2
v_call: TRBV12-3/TRBV12-4
clone_size: NA
d_call: NA
cdr3_aa: CASSRGTSNRGYTF
cdr3_nt: TGTGCCAGCAGCCGTGGGACTTCAAACCGGGGCTACACCTTC

j_call: TRBJ1-1
v_call: TRBV6-6
clone_size: few
d_call: TRBD1
cdr3_aa: CASSSTGAGTEAFF
cdr3_nt: TGTGCCAGCAGCTCAACAGGGGCTGGAACTGAAGCTTTCTTT

j_call: TRBJ1-2
v_call: TRBV11-2
clone_size: NA
d_call: NA
cdr3_aa: CASSLSRARGYGYTF
cdr3_nt: TGTGCCAGCAGCTTATCCAGGGCGAGGGGCTATGGCTACACCTTC

j_call: TRBJ2-4
v_call: TRBV7-2
clone_size: few
d_call: TRBD1
cdr3_aa: CASRPGQGGIQYF
cdr3_nt: TGTGCCAGCAGACCCGGACAGGGGGGCATTCAGTACTTC

j_call: TRBJ2-5
v_call: TRBV10-3
clone_size: NA
d_call: TRBD1
cdr3_aa: CATGTGYQETQYF
cdr3_nt: TGTGCCACCGGGACAGGGTACCAAGAGACCCAGTACTTC

j_call: TRBJ2-6
v_call: TRBV5-4
clone_size: NA
d_call: NA
cdr3_aa: CASSPDLTGANVLTF
cdr3_nt: TGTGCCAGCAGCCCGGACCTAACTGGGGCCAACGTCCTGACTTTC

j_call: TRBJ1-1
v_call: TRBV5-4
clone_size: many
d_call: NA
cdr3_aa: CASSSGRLNTEAFF
cdr3_nt: TGTGCCAGCAGCTCAGGGCGGCTGAACACTGAAGCTTTCTTT

j_call: TRBJ2-3
v_call: TRBV7-9
clone_size: NA
d_call: NA
cdr3_aa: CASHPGGGDTQYF
cdr3_nt: TGTGCCAGCCACCCCGGAGGAGGCGATACGCAGTATTTT

j_call: TRBJ1-1
v_call: TRBV7-9
clone_size: NA
d_call: NA
cdr3_aa: CASSTRNTEAFF
cdr3_nt: TGTGCCAGCAGCACCAGGAACACTGAAGCTTTCTTT

j_call: TRBJ2-7
v_call: TRBV29-1
clone_size: many
d_call: NA
cdr3_aa: CSVVRDSYEQYF
cdr3_nt: TGCAGCGTTGTCAGGGACTCCTACGAGCAGTACTTC

j_call: TRBJ2-2
v_call: TRBV6-2/TRBV6-3
clone_size: NA
d_call: TRBD1
cdr3_aa: CASNLPTGSHGELFF
cdr3_nt: TGTGCCAGCAACCTCCCGACAGGGTCGCACGGGGAGCTGTTTTTT

j_call: TRBJ1-6
v_call: TRBV10-3
clone_size: NA
d_call: NA
cdr3_aa: CAISESARGDYNSPLHF
cdr3_nt: TGTGCCATCAGTGAGTCCGCCCGGGGGGACTATAATTCACCCCTCCACTTT

j_call: TRBJ2-3
v_call: TRBV6-5
clone_size: few
d_call: NA
cdr3_aa: CASSYSYSTDTQYF
cdr3_nt: TGTGCCAGCAGTTACTCGTACAGCACAGATACGCAGTATTTT

j_call: TRBJ2-7
v_call: TRBV30
clone_size: NA
d_call: NA
cdr3_aa: CAWSVPGLYYEQYF
cdr3_nt: TGTGCCTGGAGTGTACCGGGACTGTACTACGAGCAGTACTTC

j_call: TRBJ1-2
v_call: TRBV6-5
clone_size: NA
d_call: NA
cdr3_aa: CASRLDGNYGYTF
cdr3_nt: TGTGCCAGCAGGCTAGATGGTAACTATGGCTACACCTTC